Each of the 2 T cell receptor beta chains below was sequenced from the same sample in a study of CD8 T cells in Susac syndrome. The RNA input was roughly 0.45 to 1 ug, and it was reverse transcribed with random hexamers. TCRdb passed the immunoSEQ multiplex PCR reads through MiXCR, listing each CDR3 protein once. The data show around 170,000 distinct CDR3 sequences, approximately 94% seen once. The sample taken for sequencing was CD4+ T cells from PBMCs. Receptors were obtained from a human donor with Susac syndrome.

This chain links TRBV5-1 with TRBJ2-1; TRBD2 agrees at 8 bases. Germline values: CDR1 SGHRS, CDR2 YFSETQ. Germline trimming cut 7 bases from V and 9 bases from J; bases unmatched to any gene: 9. CDR3 size: 13 residues. The CDR3 spells CASGYGGASEQFF. CDR3 sequence (DNA): TGCGCCAGCGGCTACGGGGGGGCGAGTGAGCAGTTCTTC.

The chain employs TRBV6-5 and TRBJ2-3; D remains ambiguous. The germline gives CDR1 MNHEY, CDR2 SVGAGI. Trimming took 5 bases from V and 5 from J, leaving 11 bases between them. The CDR3 loop spans 13 amino acids. The chain's CDR3 is CASSPSLEDTQYF. DNA for the CDR3: TGTGCCAGCAGTCCCTCCTTGGAAGATACGCAGTATTTT.